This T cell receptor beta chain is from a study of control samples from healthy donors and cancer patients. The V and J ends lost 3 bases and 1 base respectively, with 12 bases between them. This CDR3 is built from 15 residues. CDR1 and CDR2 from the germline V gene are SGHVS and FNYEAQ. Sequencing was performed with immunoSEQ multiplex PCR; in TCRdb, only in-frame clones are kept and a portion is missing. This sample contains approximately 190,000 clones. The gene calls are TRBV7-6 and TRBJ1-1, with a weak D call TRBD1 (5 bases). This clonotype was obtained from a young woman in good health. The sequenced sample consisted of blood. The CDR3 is CASSFGGSANTEAFF. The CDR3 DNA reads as TGTGCCAGCAGCTTCGGGGGGTCAGCGAACACTGAAGCTTTCTTT.